The next 9 T cell receptor beta chains were all read from a single sample in a study of T cell responses to AZD1222 COVID-19 vaccine. Here immunoSEQ multiplex PCR was the method, and the copy in TCRdb shows in-frame clones only, minus some. Of approximately 150,000 clones listed, approximately 89% were seen once; the top ten hold approximately 1.2%. The sequences come from peripheral blood, collected 28 days after the second AZD1222 dose. These receptors were obtained from an adult who received the AZD1222 COVID-19 vaccine.

The chain has TRBV19 and TRBJ2-5; TRBD1 or TRBD2 may be the D gene (6 bases each). The CDR3 spans 15 residues. The V and J ends lost 3 bases and 3 bases respectively, with 14 bases between them. From germline, CDR1 is LNHDA and CDR2 SQIVND (reference sequence). This CDR3 is CASSILGGPKETQYF. For the CDR3, the DNA is TGTGCCAGTAGTATCTTGGGGGGCCCTAAAGAGACCCAGTACTTC.

This chain uses TRBV9 with TRBJ1-2; TRBD1 matches 9 bases. Trimming at V came to 2 bases and at J to 5 bases, leaving 7 bases not matched to a gene. In germline, CDR1 is SGDLS, CDR2 YYNGEE. The CDR3 loop spans 15 amino acids. Written as DNA, the CDR3 is TGTGCCAGCAGCGTTACAGGGGGCGGGGATTATGGCTACACCTTC. Protein: CASSVTGGGDYGYTF.

The chain joins TRBV15 to TRBJ2-2; D is undetermined. The CDR3 sequence is 14 residues long. The V gene's germline CDR1 is LNHNV and CDR2 YYDKDF (reference sequence). V was shortened by 1 base and J by 3 bases, with 6 bases between the two germline ends. Here the CDR3 DNA reads TGTGCCACCAGCAGAGTTCAAGACACCGGGGAGCTGTTTTTT. Its translation: CATSRVQDTGELFF.

CDR3 in amino acids: CATASALETQYF. The DNA of the CDR3 is TGTGCCACCGCCAGTGCTTTGGAGACCCAGTACTTC. The rearrangement joins TRBV15 to TRBJ2-5, with D unresolved. Trimming shortened V by 8 bases and J by 5 bases, and 12 bases separated the two germline ends. The CDR3 is made up of 12 amino acids. Germline V lookup: CDR1 LNHNV, CDR2 YYDKDF (reference sequence).

The chain employs TRBV21-1 and TRBJ2-7; the table's D call of TRBD2 was not tested on the DNA. TRBV21-1 is a pseudogene segment. The CDR3 is 11 amino acids. CDR3: CASSRYREQYF. The CDR3 nucleotides are TGTGCCAGCAGCAGGTACCGGGAGCAGTACTTC.

The CDR3 DNA reads TGTGCCAGCAGTTCGCCCGGGGCAGGGGAAGCCTACGAGCAGTACTTC. Protein product: CASSSPGAGEAYEQYF. The genes are TRBV27 and TRBJ2-7; a weak D match, TRBD1 (6 bases). The germline V gene encodes CDR1 MNHEY and CDR2 SMNVEV (reference sequence). The CDR3 has 16 amino acids. V was clipped by 4 bases and J by 2 bases, with 18 bases between them.

The CDR3 nucleotides are TGCGCCAGCAGCTACGACAGCACTAACTATGGCTACACCTTC. It translates to CASSYDSTNYGYTF. This chain links TRBV5-1 with TRBJ1-2; weak D call: TRBD1 (5 bases). V was shortened by 3 bases and J by 0 bases, with 9 bases between the two germline ends. Germline CDR1 SGHRS, CDR2 YFSETQ. CDR3 size: 14 residues.

V gene TRBV19 combines with J gene TRBJ2-7; the D gene is possibly TRBD1 (6 bases). CDR1 and CDR2 from the germline V gene are LNHDA and SQIVND (reference sequence). The length of the CDR3 is 14 residues. V was cut by 6 bases and J by 0 bases, with 12 bases left in between. The CDR3 spells CASRKGQNSYEQYF. The CDR3 DNA reads TGTGCCAGTAGGAAAGGACAGAACTCCTACGAGCAGTACTTC.

The chain uses TRBV7-2 and TRBJ2-1, with TRBD2 matching 13 bases. The CDR3 contains 15 residues. V lost 5 bases to trimming and J lost 6 bases; unmatched junction nucleotides: 4. Germline CDR1 and CDR2: SGHTA and FQGNSA. This CDR3 reads CASSRGLAGINEQFF. CDR3 nucleotides: TGTGCCAGCAGCCGGGGACTAGCGGGGATCAATGAGCAGTTCTTC.